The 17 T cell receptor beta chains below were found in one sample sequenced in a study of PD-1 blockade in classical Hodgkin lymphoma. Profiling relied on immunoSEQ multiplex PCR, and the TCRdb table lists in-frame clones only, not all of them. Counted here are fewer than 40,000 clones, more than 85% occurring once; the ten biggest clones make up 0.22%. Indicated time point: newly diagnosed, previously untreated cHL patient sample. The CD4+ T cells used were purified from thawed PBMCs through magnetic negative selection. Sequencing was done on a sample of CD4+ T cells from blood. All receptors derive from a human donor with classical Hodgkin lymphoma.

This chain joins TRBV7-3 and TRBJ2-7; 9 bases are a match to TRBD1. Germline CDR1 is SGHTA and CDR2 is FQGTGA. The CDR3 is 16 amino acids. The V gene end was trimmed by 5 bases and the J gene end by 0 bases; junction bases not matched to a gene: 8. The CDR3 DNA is TGTGCCAGCAGCCCCCCGGGACAGGGTACCTCCTACGAGCAGTACTTC. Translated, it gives CASSPPGQGTSYEQYF.

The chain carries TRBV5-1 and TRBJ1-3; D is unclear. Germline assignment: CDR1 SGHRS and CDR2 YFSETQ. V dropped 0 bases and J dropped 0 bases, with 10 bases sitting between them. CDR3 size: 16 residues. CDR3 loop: CASSLGTPSSGNTIYF. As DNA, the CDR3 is TGCGCCAGCAGCTTGGGGACTCCCAGCTCTGGAAACACCATATATTTT. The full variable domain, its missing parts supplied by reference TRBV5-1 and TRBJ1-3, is KAGVTQTPRYLIKTRGQQVTLSCSPISGHRSVSWYQQTPGQGLQFLFEYFSETQRNKGNFPGRFSGRQFSNSRSEMNVSTLELGDSALYLCASSLGTPSSGNTIYFGEGSWLTVV.

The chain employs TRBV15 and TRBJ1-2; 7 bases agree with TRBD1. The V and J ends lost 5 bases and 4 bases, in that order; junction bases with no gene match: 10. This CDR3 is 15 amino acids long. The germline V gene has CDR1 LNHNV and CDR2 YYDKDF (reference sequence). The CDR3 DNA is TGTGCCACCAGCCTCCCAGACAGGGTCATCTATGGCTACACCTTC. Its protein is CATSLPDRVIYGYTF.

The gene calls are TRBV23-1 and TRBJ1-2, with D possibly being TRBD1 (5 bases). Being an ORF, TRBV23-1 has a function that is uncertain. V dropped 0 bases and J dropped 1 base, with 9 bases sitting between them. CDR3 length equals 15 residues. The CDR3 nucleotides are TGCGCCAGCAGTCAATCGAGGGGCTTTAACTATGGCTACACCTTC. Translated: CASSQSRGFNYGYTF.

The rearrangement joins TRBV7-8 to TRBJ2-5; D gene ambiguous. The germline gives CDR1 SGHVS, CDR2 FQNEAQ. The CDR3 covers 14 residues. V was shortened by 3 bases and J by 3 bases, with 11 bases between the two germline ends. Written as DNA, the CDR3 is TGTGCCAGCAGCTTTGGTGTGACCGAAGAGACCCAGTACTTC. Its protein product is CASSFGVTEETQYF.

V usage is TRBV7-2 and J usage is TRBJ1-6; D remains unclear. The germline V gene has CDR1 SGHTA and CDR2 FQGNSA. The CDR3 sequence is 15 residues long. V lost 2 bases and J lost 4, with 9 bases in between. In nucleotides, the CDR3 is TGTGCCAGCAGCTTACAGGTCGGATATAATTCACCCCTCCACTTT. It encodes CASSLQVGYNSPLHF.

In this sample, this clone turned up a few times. Written as DNA, the CDR3 is TGTGCCAGCAGCCGGCCCTCCTCGCCCCTCCACTTT. Translated, it gives CASSRPSSPLHF. The rearrangement links TRBV7-9 to TRBJ1-6; D not certain. The CDR3 runs to 12 residues. V gave up 5 bases and J gave up 13 bases, with 12 bases separating them. The germline V gene has CDR1 SEHNR and CDR2 FQNEAQ (reference sequence).

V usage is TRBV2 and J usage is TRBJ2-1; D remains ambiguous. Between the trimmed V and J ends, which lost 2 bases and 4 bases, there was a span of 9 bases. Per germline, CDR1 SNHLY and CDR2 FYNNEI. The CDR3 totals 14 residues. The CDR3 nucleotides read TGTGCCAGCAGTGAATGGGTAGATTACAATGAGCAGTTCTTC. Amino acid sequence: CASSEWVDYNEQFF.

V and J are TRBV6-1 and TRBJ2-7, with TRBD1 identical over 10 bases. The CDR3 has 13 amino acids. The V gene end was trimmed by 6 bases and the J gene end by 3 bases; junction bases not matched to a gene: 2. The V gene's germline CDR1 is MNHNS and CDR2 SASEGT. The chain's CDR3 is CASSRDRGYEQYF. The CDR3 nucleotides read TGTGCCAGCAGCCGGGACAGGGGCTACGAGCAGTACTTC.

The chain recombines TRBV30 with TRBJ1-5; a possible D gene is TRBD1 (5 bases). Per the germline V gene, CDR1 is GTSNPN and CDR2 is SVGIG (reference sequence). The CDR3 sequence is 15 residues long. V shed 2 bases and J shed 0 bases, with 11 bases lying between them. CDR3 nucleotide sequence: TGTGCCTGGAGTACTGGGGGAAATAGCAATCAGCCCCAGCATTTT. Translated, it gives CAWSTGGNSNQPQHF.

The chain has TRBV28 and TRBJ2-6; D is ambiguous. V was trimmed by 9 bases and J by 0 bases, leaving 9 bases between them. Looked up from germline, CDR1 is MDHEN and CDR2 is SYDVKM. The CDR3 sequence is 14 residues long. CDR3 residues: CASNINSGANVLTF. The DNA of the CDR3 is TGTGCCAGTAACATCAACTCTGGGGCCAACGTCCTGACTTTC.

CDR3 in DNA: TGTGCCAGCAGTTCTCGCGGTGAAGCGGGGAACACCGGGGAGCTGTTTTTT. The encoded protein is CASSSRGEAGNTGELFF. This rearrangement joins TRBV27 to TRBJ2-2, with D possibly TRBD2 on 6 matching bases. The CDR3 is made up of 17 amino acids. The germline CDR1 and CDR2 sequences are MNHEY and SMNVEV (reference sequence). V lost 4 bases to trimming and J lost 1 base, with 16 bases between them.

The DNA of the CDR3 is TGTGCCAGTAGACAACATTCGTGGCCCCAGCATTTT. The encoded protein is CASRQHSWPQHF. This chain uses TRBV19 with TRBJ1-5; the D is unclear. V was cut by 6 bases and J by 9 bases, with 12 bases left in between. CDR3 length: 12 amino acids. The germline CDR1 and CDR2 sequences are LNHDA and SQIVND (reference sequence).

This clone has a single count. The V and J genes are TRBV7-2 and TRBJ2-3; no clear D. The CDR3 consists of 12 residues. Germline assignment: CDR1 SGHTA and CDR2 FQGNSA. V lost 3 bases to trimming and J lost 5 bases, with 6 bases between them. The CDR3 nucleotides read TGTGCCAGCAGCTTGTCCCAAGATACGCAGTATTTT. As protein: CASSLSQDTQYF.

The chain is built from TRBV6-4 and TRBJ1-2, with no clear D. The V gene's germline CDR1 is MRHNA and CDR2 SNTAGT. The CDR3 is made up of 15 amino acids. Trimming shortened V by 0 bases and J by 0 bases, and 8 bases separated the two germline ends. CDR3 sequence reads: CASSDSRAANYGYTF. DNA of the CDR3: TGTGCCAGCAGTGACTCTCGGGCAGCTAACTATGGCTACACCTTC.

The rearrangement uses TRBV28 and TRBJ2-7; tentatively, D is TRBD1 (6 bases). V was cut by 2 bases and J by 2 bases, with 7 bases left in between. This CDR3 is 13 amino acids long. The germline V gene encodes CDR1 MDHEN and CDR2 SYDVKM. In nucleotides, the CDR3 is TGTGCCAGCAGTTTAGGACAGCCCTACGAGCAGTACTTC. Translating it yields CASSLGQPYEQYF.

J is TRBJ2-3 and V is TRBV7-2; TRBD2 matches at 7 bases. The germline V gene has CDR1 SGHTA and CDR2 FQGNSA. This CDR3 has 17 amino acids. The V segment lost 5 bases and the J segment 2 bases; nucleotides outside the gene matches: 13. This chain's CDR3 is CASSPRGNRPPTDTQYF. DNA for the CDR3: TGTGCCAGCAGCCCGCGGGGGAATCGACCCCCCACAGATACGCAGTATTTT.